These T cell receptor beta chains were read from a single sample in a study of beta chain features in type 1 diabetes. The protocol was immunoSEQ multiplex PCR, while the TCRdb copy is restricted to in-frame clones and leaves out a portion. The top ten clones hold approximately 1.3% of a sample with some 150,000 clones, around an eighth of them seen once. The sequencing sample was made of central memory CD4+ T cells from blood. These TCRs come from a man aged 18-30 years with type 1 diabetes. Both conserved end residues are part of each CDR3. Clone size is stated in some rows and not others, as once, few, many or a class when expanded.

J gene	V gene	clone size	CDR3 protein
TRBJ2-3	TRBV10-3	NA	CAISGGGTQYF
TRBJ2-7	TRBV6-6	many	CASSYGQAPYEQYF
TRBJ2-2	TRBV15	NA	CATSGQQDARELFF
TRBJ1-2	TRBV7-3	few	CASSSEQGKGSYTF
TRBJ2-2	TRBV30	NA	CAWSLEAGELFF
TRBJ1-2	TRBV7-3	NA	CASSLTAGNGYTF
TRBJ2-5	TRBV10-3	NA	CAIKRPAGETQYF
TRBJ1-4	TRBV7-9	NA	CASSLVLPVLFF
TRBJ1-4	TRBV29-1	few	CSVDTATNEKLFF
TRBJ2-2	TRBV29-1	few	CSGEGPSQGLGGELFF
TRBJ2-5	TRBV29-1	NA	CSVEDQESGYQETQYF
TRBJ1-1	TRBV20-1	few	CSAGIPSEAFF
TRBJ1-3	TRBV7-2	few	CASSRDTYSGNTIYF
TRBJ2-3	TRBV10-3	many	CAISQSTDTQYF
TRBJ2-5	TRBV6-6	NA	CASSYSGETQYF
TRBJ1-1	TRBV7-2	few	CASSWDRGQAFF
TRBJ1-2	TRBV7-2	NA	CASSPRREYSYGYTF
TRBJ1-1	TRBV30	many	CAWSVQGTEAFF
TRBJ1-2	TRBV18	few	CASSPTTGESYGYTF
TRBJ2-6	TRBV29-1	NA	CSVTTGTFGANVLTF
TRBJ2-6	TRBV11-2	few	CASSTDRVTASGANVLTF
TRBJ1-2	TRBV29-1	few	CSVGQGGSHGYTF
TRBJ1-4	TRBV28	NA	CASSSVLAEKLFF
TRBJ1-5	TRBV9	many	CASSVEGSPDQPQHF
TRBJ2-7	TRBV29-1	few	CSVLRSGDYEQYF
TRBJ2-5	TRBV9	few	CASSVGGAFQETQYF
TRBJ2-7	TRBV7-8	NA	CASSPRRGPSYEQYF
TRBJ2-7	TRBV14	NA	CASSQGGTFSYEQYF
TRBJ2-1	TRBV28	few	CASNRLGGQRNEQFF
TRBJ2-2	TRBV4-2	NA	CASSQRQGDTGELFF
TRBJ2-5	TRBV11-1	few	CASSHGQGGETQYF
TRBJ1-1	TRBV30	few	CAWVGSTEAFF
TRBJ2-5	TRBV19	few	CASSIAGAQETQYF
TRBJ1-1	TRBV2	NA	CASSSQADTEAFF
TRBJ1-2	TRBV28	NA	CASRAQGGRYGYTF
TRBJ2-3	TRBV2	NA	CASSDRAGGDTQYF
TRBJ2-7	TRBV6-5	few	CASSYGPYEQYF
TRBJ2-3	TRBV7-6	few	CASSFGASGPSTDTQYF
TRBJ1-5	TRBV5-6	NA	CASSLGIFSNQPQHF
TRBJ2-2	TRBV5-1	NA	CASGTGATLGTGELFF
TRBJ1-2	TRBV30	many	CAWSRGWGDGYTF
TRBJ1-4	TRBV6-4	few	CASSEGVGGNNEKLFF
TRBJ1-1	TRBV19	NA	CASSIGGRETEAFF
TRBJ2-5	TRBV28	NA	CASSTGQGETQYF
TRBJ2-7	TRBV7-9	NA	CASSLWTGLGNEQYF
TRBJ2-5	TRBV27	few	CASSLRWDQETQYF
TRBJ1-4	TRBV2	NA	CASSEALYVTLATNEKLFF
TRBJ2-2	TRBV11-2	few	CASSLIRGVTGELFF
TRBJ2-3	TRBV5-1	few	CASRSSYTDTQYF
TRBJ2-5	TRBV11-2	few	CASSPSGGSETQYF
TRBJ1-2	TRBV15	NA	CATSTSLGVLGGYTF
TRBJ1-2	TRBV7-9	few	CASARGGASGYTF
TRBJ1-5	TRBV20-1	NA	CSAIDNQPQHF